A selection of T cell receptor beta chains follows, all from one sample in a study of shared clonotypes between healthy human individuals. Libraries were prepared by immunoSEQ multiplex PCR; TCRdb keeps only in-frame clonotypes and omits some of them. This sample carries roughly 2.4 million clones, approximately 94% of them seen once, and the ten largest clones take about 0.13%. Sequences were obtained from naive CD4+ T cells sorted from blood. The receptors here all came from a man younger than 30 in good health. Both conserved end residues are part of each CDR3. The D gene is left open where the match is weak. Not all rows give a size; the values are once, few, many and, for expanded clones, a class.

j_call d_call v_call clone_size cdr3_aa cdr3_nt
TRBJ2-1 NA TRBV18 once CASSLRADNEQFF TGTGCCAGCTCGCTCCGGGCTGACAATGAGCAGTTCTTC
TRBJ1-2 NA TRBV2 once CASSLQGGGYTF TGTGCCAGCAGTCTACAGGGCGGTGGCTACACCTTC
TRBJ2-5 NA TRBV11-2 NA CASSPRRSGALQETQYF TGTGCCAGCAGTCCCAGGAGAAGCGGAGCCCTCCAAGAGACCCAATACTTC
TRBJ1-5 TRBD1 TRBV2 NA CASRPGTGGQPQHF TGTGCCAGCAGACCCGGGACAGGTGGTCAGCCCCAGCATTTT
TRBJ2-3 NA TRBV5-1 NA CASSSYSTDTQYF TGCGCCAGCAGCTCGTATTCCACAGATACGCAGTATTTT
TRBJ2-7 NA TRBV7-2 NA CASRPGRLGSYEQYF TGTGCCAGCAGACCAGGCCGACTAGGTTCCTACGAGCAGTACTTC
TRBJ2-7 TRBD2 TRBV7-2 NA CASSLGDAGGYEQYF TGTGCCAGCAGCTTAGGTGACGCGGGAGGATACGAGCAGTACTTC
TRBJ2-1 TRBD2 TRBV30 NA CAWSVPKRGGYNEQFF TGTGCCTGGAGTGTACCCAAGCGGGGGGGATACAATGAGCAGTTCTTC
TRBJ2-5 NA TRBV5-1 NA CASSLLGSRETQYF TGCGCCAGCAGCTTGTTAGGTAGTAGGGAGACCCAGTACTTC
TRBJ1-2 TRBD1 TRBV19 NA CASSGGGQGNYGYTF TGTGCCAGTTCTGGAGGGGGACAGGGCAACTATGGCTACACCTTC
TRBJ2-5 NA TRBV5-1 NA CASSLGRVETQYF TGCGCCAGCAGCTTGGGGAGAGTAGAGACCCAGTACTTC
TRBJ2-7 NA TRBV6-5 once CASSYGTTYEQYF TGTGCCAGCAGTTACGGGACCACCTACGAGCAGTACTTC
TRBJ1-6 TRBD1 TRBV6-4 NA CASSDELTGGSYNSPLHF TGTGCCAGCAGTGACGAGTTGACAGGGGGCTCCTATAATTCACCCCTCCACTTT
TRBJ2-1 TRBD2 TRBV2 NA CASRKEREGTEQFF TGTGCCAGCCGGAAGGAGCGGGAGGGGACTGAGCAGTTCTTC
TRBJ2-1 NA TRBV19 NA CASSIVAGLEQFF TGTGCCAGTAGTATCGTGGCTGGACTGGAGCAGTTCTTC
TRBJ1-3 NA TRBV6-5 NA CASSYTGSLSGNTIYF TGTGCCAGCAGTTACACAGGGTCCCTCTCTGGAAACACCATATATTTT
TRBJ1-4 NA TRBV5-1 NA CASSLAPGPLEKLFF TGCGCCAGCAGCTTGGCCCCCGGACCGCTTGAAAAACTGTTTTTT
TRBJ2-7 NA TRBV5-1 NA CASSAGGYEQYF TGCGCCAGCAGCGCCGGGGGCTACGAGCAGTACTTC
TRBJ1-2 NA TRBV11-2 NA CASSLYRADTSYTF TGTGCCAGCAGCTTATACCGGGCAGATACCTCTTACACCTTC
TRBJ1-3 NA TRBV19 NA CASSIRGNTIYF TGTGCCAGTAGTATTCGCGGAAACACCATATATTTT
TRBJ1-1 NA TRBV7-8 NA CASSAVSPGELYLVSLNTEAFF TGTGCCAGCAGCGCCGTGTCTCCGGGGGAACTTTATTTAGTATCATTGAACACTGAAGCTTTCTTT
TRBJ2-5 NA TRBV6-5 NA CASSRTDLETQYF TGTGCCAGCAGCCGGACAGATTTGGAGACCCAGTACTTC
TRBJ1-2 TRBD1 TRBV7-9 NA CASSPGGYGYTF TGTGCCAGCAGCCCAGGGGGCTATGGCTACACCTTC
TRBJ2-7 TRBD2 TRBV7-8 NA CASSLQVRDTGLAGGYPYEQYF TGTGCCAGCAGCTTACAGGTTCGGGACACCGGACTAGCGGGAGGGTACCCCTACGAGCAGTACTTC
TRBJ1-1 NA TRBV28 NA CASSRSGTGNTEAFF TGTGCCAGCAGTCGCTCAGGGACGGGGAACACTGAAGCTTTCTTT
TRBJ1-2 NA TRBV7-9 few CASSSKGTDLYGYTF TGTGCCAGCAGCTCCAAGGGGACGGACTTATATGGCTACACCTTC
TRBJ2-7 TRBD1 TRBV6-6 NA CASSPPGTGGEYEQYF TGTGCCAGCAGTCCACCCGGGACAGGGGGCGAATACGAGCAGTACTTC
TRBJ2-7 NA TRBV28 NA CASNQGLAYEQYF TGTGCCAGCAATCAGGGTCTAGCCTACGAGCAGTACTTC
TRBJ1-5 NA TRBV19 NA CASSIYGQPQHF TGTGCCAGTAGTATATACGGACAGCCCCAGCATTTT
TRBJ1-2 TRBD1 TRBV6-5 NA CASRRTGVYGYTF TGTGCCAGCAGACGGACAGGAGTATATGGCTACACCTTC
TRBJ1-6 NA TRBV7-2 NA CASSPPPRSPLHF TGTGCCAGCAGCCCCCCGCCTAGGTCACCCCTCCACTTT
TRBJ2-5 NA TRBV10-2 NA CASSPSTNQETQYF TGCGCCAGCAGCCCATCTACTAACCAAGAGACCCAGTACTTC
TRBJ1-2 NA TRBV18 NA CASSPIDRNYGYTF TGTGCCAGCTCACCTATCGACAGGAACTATGGCTACACCTTC
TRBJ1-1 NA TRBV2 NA CASSLEENTEAFF TGTGCCAGCAGCTTGGAAGAGAACACTGAAGCTTTCTTT
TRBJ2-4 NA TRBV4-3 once CASSSSAGWGNIQYF TGCGCCAGCAGCTCATCGGCAGGTTGGGGGAACATTCAGTACTTC
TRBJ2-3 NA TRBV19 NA CATRGDMTDTQYF TGTGCCACCCGAGGGGATATGACAGATACGCAGTATTTT
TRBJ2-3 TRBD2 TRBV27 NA CASSLVGLAGRDTQYF TGTGCCAGCAGTTTAGTGGGACTAGCGGGAAGGGATACGCAGTATTTT
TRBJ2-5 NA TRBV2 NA CASSARTDQETQYF TGTGCCAGCAGCGCACGGACAGACCAAGAGACCCAGTACTTC
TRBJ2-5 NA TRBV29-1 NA CSVEEGQGWETQYF TGCAGCGTTGAAGAGGGCCAGGGATGGGAGACCCAGTACTTC
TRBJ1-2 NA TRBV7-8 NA CASSLLQGRGDYGYTF TGTGCCAGCAGCTTACTGCAAGGGAGGGGGGACTATGGCTACACCTTC
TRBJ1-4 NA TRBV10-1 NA CASSGRDTNEKLFF TGCGCCAGCAGTGGGAGGGATACTAATGAAAAACTGTTTTTT
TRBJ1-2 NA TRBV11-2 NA CASSLGGSGSYGYTF TGTGCCAGCAGCTTAGGCGGTTCAGGGTCATATGGCTACACCTTC